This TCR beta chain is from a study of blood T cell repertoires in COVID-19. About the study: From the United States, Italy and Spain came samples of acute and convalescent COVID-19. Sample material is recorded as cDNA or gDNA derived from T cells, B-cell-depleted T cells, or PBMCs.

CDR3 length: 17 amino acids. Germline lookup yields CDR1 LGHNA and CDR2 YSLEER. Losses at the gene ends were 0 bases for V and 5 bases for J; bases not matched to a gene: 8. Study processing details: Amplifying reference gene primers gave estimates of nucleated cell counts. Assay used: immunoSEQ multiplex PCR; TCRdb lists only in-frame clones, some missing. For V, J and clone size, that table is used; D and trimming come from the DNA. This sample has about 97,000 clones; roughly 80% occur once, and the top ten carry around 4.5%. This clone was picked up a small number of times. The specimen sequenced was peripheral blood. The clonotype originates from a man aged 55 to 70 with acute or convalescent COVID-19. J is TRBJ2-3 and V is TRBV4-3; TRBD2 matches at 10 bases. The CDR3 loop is CASSQEKAGGPLDTQYF. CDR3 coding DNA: TGCGCCAGCAGCCAAGAGAAAGCGGGAGGGCCCTTAGATACGCAGTATTTT.